The rows below give T cell receptor beta chains drawn from one sample of a study of CD8 T cells in Susac syndrome. A single record per CDR3 protein comes from TCRdb applying MiXCR to the immunoSEQ multiplex PCR reads. The repertoire holds 330,000 or so distinct CDR3 sequences, around 85% seen once, with roughly 0.21% in the top ten. The sample was CD8+ T cells from PBMCs. The receptor set was obtained from a human donor with multiple sclerosis. The CDR3 runs from the conserved cysteine through the conserved F or W. The D gene is left open where the match is weak. Clone size is stated in some rows and not others, as once, few, many or a class when expanded.

>TRBV12-3/TRBV12-4|14|-|-|TRBJ2-7
TGTGCCAGCAGTTTACGGGGGCCGAGGTACGAGCAGTACTTC
CASSLRGPRYEQYF
>TRBV5-1|15|-|-|TRBJ2-7
TGCGCCAGCAGCTTCGACAAAGGAGCCCCCAACGAGCAGTACTTC
CASSFDKGAPNEQYF
>TRBV28|13|once|-|TRBJ1-1
TGTGCCAGCCGGGGAGTATTGAACACTGAAGCTTTCTTT
CASRGVLNTEAFF
>TRBV6-6|15|-|TRBD1|TRBJ2-3
TGTGCCAGCAGTTACTTGGGACAGCCCACAGATACGCAGTATTTT
CASSYLGQPTDTQYF
>TRBV28|13|-|-|TRBJ1-5
TGTGCCAGCAGTTTAGTCAGCAATCAGCCCCAGCATTTT
CASSLVSNQPQHF
>TRBV7-9|16|once|TRBD1|TRBJ1-2
TGTGCCAGCAGCTTAGTCGGGACAGGGGGCACCTATGGCTACACCTTC
CASSLVGTGGTYGYTF
>TRBV12-3/TRBV12-4|12|-|-|TRBJ1-2
TGTGCCAGCAACACAGATGATGGTGGCTACACCTTC
CASNTDDGGYTF
>TRBV15|14|-|-|TRBJ2-1
TGTGCCACCAGCACCACGGGAGCGTCAGTCGAGCAGTTCTTC
CATSTTGASVEQFF
>TRBV4-1|14|-|TRBD1|TRBJ2-3
TGCGCCATAGACAGGGGGCATGTTCCAGATACGCAGTATTTT
CAIDRGHVPDTQYF
>TRBV7-9|14|-|-|TRBJ1-2
TGTGCCAGCATCCCCAGGACAGTGAACTATGGCTACACCTTC
CASIPRTVNYGYTF
>TRBV19|15|-|TRBD1|TRBJ2-1
TGTGCCAGTAGTATAGGCGAGACAGGGACAAATGAGCAGTTCTTC
CASSIGETGTNEQFF
>TRBV10-3|17|-|TRBD2|TRBJ2-3
TGTGCCATCAGTGAGTTGACGACTAGCGGGAGCACAGATACGCAGTATTTT
CAISELTTSGSTDTQYF
>TRBV20-1|13|-|TRBD2|TRBJ2-7
TGCAGTGCTAGGGGGGGGAGTTCCTACGAGCAGTACTTC
CSARGGSSYEQYF
>TRBV28|18|-|-|TRBJ2-3
TGTGCCAGCAGTTTCTTGGTGAGCGGACCTACTGACACAGATACGCAGTATTTT
CASSFLVSGPTDTDTQYF
>TRBV6-4|15|-|-|TRBJ1-1
TGTGCCAGCAGTGACTCATGGGGGATGAACACTGAAGCTTTCTTT
CASSDSWGMNTEAFF